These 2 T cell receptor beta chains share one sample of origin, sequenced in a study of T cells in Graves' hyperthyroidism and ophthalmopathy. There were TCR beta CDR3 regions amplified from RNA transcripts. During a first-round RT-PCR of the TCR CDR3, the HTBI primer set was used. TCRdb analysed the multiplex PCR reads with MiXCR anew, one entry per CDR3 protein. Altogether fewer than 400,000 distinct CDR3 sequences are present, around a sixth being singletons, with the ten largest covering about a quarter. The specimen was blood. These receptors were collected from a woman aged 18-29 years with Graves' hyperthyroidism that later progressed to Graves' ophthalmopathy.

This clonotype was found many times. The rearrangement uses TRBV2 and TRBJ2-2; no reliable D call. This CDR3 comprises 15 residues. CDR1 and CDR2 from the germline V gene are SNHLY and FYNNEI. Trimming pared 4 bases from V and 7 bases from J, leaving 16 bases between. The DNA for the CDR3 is TGTGCCAGCAGTGGAATTGGTCAGGATAGCGGGGAGCTGTTTTTT. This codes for CASSGIGQDSGELFF. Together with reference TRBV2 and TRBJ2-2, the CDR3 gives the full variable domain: EPEVTQTPSHQVTQMGQEVILRCVPISNHLYFYWYRQILGQKVEFLVSFYNNEISEKSEIFDDQFSVERPDGSNFTLKIRSTKLEDSAMYFCASSGIGQDSGELFFGEGSRLTVL.

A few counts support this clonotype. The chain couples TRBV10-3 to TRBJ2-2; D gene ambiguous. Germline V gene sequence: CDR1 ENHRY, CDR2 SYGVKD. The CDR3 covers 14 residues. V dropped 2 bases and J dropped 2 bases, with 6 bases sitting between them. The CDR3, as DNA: TGTGCCATCAGTGAGGACGGTAACACCGGGGAGCTGTTTTTT. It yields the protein CAISEDGNTGELFF.